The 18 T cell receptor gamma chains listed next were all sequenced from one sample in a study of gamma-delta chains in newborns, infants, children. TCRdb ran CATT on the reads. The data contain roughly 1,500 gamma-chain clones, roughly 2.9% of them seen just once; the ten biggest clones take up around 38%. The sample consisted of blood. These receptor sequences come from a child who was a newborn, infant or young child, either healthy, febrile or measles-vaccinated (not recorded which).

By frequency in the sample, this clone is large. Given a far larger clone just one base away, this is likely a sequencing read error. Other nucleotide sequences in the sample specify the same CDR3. The CDR3 sequence is CALWEVEELGKKIKVF. The DNA of the CDR3 is TGTGCCTTGTGGGAGGTGGAAGAGTTGGGCAAAAAAATCAAGGTATTT. The V gene is TRGV9, the J gene TRGJP. V trimming: 0 bases; J trimming: 5 bases; junction bases outside the gene matches: 1. CDR3 length: 16 amino acids. Germline V lookup: CDR1 GITISATS, CDR2 ISYDGTV (reference sequence).

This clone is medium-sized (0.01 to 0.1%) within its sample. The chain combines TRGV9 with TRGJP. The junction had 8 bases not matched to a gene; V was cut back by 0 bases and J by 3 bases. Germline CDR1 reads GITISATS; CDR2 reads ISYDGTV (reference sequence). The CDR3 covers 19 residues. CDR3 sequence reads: CALWEVGRQQELGKKIKVF. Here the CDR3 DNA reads TGTGCCTTGTGGGAGGTGGGTCGCCAGCAAGAGTTGGGCAAAAAAATCAAGGTATTT.

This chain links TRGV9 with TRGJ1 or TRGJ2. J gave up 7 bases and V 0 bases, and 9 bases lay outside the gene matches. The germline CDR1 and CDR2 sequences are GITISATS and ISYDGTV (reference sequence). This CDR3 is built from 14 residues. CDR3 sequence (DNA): TGTGCCTTGTGGGAGGTGCAAAGTCCCTATAAGAAACTCTTT. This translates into CALWEVQSPYKKLF.

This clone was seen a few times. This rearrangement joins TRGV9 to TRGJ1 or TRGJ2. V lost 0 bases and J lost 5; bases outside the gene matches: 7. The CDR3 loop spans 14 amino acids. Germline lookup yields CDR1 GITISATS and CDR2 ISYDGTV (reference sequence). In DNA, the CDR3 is TGTGCCTTGTGGGAGGTGCAGCCGCATTATAAGAAACTCTTT. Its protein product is CALWEVQPHYKKLF.

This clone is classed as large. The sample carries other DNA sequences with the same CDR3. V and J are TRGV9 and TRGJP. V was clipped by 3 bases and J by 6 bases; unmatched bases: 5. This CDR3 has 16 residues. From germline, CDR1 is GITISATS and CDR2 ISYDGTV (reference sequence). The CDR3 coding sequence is TGTGCCTTGTGGGAGTACGTAGAGTTGGGCAAAAAAATCAAGGTATTT. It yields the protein CALWEYVELGKKIKVF.

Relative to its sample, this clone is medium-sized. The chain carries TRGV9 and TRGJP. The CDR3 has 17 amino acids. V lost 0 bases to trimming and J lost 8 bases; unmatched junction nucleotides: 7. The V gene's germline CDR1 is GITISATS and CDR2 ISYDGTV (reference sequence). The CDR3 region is CALWEVRPKLGKKIKVF. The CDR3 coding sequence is TGTGCCTTGTGGGAGGTGCGGCCTAAGTTGGGCAAAAAAATCAAGGTATTT.

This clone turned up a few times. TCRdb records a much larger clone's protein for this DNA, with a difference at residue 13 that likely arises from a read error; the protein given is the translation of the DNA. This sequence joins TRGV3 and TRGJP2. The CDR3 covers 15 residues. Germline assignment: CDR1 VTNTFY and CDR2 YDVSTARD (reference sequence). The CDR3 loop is CATWDRPGSDWIETF. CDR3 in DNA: TGTGCCACCTGGGACAGGCCGGGTAGTGATTGGATCGAGACGTTT.

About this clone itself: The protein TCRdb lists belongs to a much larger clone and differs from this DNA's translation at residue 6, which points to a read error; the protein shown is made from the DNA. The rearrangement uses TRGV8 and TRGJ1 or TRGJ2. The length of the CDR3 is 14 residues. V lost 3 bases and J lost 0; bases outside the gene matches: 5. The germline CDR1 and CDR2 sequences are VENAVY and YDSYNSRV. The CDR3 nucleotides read TGTGCCACCTGGGATTGGCCGAATTATTATAAGAAACTCTTT. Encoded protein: CATWDWPNYYKKLF.

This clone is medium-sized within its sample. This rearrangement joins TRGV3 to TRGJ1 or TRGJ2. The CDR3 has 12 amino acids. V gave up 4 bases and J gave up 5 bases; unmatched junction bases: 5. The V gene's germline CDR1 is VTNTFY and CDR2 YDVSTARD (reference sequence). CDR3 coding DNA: TGTGCCACCTGGGAATCACATTATAAGAAACTCTTT. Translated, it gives CATWESHYKKLF.

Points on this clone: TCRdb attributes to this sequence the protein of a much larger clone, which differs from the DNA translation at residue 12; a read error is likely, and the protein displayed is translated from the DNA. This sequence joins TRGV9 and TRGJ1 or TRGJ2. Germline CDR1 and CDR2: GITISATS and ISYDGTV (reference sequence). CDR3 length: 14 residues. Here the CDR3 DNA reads TGTGCCTTGTGGGAGGTGCAATTCTGTTATAAGGAACTCTTT. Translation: CALWEVQFCYKELF.

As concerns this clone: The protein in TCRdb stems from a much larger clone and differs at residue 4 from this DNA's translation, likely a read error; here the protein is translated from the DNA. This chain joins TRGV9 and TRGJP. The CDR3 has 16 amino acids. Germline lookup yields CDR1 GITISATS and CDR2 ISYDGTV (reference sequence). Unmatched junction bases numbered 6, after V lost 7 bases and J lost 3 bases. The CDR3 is CALCEPQELGKKIKVF. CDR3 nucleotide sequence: TGTGCCTTGTGTGAGCCGCAAGAGTTGGGCAAAAAAATCAAGGTATTT.

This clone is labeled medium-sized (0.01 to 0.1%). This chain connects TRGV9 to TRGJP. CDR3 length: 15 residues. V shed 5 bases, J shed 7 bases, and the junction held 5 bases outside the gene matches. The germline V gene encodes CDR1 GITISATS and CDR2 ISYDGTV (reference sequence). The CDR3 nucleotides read TGTGCCTTGTGGGGCAACGAGTTGGGCAAAAAAATCAAGGTATTT. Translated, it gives CALWGNELGKKIKVF.

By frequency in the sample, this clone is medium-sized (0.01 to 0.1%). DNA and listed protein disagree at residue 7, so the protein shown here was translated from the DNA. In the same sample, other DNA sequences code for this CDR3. The DNA for the CDR3 is TGTGCCTTGTGGGAGAAAAAAGAGTTGGGCAAAAAAATCAAGGTATTT. Encoded protein: CALWEKKELGKKIKVF. This sequence joins TRGV9 and TRGJP. The trim removed 3 bases at V and 5 bases at J, leaving 4 bases unmatched. CDR1 and CDR2 (germline): GITISATS, ISYDGTV (reference sequence). The CDR3 has 16 amino acids.

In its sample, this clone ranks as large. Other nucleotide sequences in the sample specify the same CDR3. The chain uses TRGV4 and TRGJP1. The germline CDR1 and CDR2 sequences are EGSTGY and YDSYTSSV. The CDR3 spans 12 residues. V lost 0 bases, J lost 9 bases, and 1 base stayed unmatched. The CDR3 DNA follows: TGTGCCACCTGGGATGGGCGTTGGTTCAAGATATTT. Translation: CATWDGRWFKIF.

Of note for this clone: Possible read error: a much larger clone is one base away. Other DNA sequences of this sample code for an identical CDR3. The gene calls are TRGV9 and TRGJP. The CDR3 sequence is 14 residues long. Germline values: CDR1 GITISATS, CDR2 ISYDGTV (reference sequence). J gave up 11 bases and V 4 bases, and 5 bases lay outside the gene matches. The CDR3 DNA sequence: TGTGCCTTGTGGGAAGTTCTGGGCAAAAAAATCAAGGTATTT. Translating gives CALWEVLGKKIKVF.

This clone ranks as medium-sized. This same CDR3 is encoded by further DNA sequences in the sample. As DNA, the CDR3 is TGTGCCTTGTGGGAGGTGGGGCAAGAGTTGGGCAAAAAAATCAAGGTATTT. Its translation: CALWEVGQELGKKIKVF. The V and J genes are TRGV9 and TRGJP. V lost 0 bases, J lost 1 base, and 0 bases stayed unmatched. The CDR3 extends over 17 amino acids. Per germline, CDR1 GITISATS and CDR2 ISYDGTV (reference sequence).

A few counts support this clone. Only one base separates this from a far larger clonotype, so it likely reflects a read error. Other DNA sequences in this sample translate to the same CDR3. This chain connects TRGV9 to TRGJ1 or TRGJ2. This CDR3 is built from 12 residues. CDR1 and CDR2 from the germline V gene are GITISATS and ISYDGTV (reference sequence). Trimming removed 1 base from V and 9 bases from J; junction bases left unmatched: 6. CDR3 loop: CALWEVQGKKLF. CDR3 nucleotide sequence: TGTGCCTTGTGGGAGGTACAGGGTAAGAAACTCTTT.

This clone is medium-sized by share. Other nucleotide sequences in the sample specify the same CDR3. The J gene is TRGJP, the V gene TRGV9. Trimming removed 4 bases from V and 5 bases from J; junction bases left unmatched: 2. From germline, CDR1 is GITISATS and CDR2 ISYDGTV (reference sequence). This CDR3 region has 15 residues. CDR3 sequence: CALWDEELGKKIKVF. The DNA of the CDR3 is TGTGCCTTGTGGGACGAAGAGTTGGGCAAAAAAATCAAGGTATTT.